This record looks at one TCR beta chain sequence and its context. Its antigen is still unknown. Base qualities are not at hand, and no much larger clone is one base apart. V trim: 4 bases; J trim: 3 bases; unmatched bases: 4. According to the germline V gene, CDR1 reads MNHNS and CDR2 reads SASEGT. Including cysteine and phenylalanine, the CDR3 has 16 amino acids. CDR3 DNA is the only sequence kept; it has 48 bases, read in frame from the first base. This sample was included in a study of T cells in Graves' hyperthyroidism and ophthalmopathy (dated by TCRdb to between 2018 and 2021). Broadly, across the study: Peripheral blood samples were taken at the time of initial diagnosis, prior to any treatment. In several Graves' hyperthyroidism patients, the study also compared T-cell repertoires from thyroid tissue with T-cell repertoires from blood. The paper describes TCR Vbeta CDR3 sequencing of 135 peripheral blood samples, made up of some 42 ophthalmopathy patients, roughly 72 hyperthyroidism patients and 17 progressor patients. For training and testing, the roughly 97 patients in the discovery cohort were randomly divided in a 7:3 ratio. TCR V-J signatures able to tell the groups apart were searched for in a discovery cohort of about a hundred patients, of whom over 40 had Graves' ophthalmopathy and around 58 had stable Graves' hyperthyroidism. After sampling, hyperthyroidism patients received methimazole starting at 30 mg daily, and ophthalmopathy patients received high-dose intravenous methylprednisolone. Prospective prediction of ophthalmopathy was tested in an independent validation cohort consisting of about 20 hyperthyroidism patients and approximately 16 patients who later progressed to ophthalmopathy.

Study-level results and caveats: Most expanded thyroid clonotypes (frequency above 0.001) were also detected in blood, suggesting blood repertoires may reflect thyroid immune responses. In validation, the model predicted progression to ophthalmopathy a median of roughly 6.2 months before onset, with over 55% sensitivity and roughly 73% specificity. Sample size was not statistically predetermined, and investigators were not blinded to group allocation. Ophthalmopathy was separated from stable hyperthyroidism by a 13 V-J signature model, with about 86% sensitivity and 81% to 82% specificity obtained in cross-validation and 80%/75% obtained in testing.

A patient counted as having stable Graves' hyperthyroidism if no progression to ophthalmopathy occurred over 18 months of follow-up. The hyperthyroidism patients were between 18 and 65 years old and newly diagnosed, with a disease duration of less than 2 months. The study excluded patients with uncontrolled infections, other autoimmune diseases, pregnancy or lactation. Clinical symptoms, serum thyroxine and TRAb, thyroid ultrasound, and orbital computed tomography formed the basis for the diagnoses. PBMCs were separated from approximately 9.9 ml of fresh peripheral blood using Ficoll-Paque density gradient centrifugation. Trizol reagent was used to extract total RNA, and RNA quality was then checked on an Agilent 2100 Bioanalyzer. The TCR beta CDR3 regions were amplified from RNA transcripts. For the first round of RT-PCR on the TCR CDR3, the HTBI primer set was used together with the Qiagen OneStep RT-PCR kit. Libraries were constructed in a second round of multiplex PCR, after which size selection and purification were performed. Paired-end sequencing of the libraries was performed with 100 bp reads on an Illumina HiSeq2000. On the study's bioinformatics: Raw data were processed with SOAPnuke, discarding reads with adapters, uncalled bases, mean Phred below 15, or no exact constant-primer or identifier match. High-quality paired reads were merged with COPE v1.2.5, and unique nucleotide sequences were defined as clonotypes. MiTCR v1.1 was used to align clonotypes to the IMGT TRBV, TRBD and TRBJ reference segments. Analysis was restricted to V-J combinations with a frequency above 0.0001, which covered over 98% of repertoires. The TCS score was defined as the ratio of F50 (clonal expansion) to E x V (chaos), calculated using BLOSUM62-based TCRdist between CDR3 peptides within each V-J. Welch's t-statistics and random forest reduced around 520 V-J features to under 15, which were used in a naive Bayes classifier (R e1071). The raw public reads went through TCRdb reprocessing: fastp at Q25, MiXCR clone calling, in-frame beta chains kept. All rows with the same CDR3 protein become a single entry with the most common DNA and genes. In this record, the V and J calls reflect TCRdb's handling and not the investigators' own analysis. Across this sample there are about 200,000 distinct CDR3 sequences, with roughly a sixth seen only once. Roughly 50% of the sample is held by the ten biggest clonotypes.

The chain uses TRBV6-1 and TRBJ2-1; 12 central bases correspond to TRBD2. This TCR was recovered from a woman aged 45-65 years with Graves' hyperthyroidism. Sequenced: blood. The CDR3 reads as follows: CASSGGLAGNYNEQFF. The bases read TGTGCCAGCAGTGGCGGACTAGCGGGGAACTACAATGAGCAGTTCTTC.